This T cell receptor (beta chain) stems from a study of vaccination effects on CD4 cells after COVID-19. From germline, CDR1 is SGHRS and CDR2 YFSETQ. Trimming cost V 0 bases and J 1 base; bases outside gene matches: 0. The CDR3 has 15 residues. Worth noting for this clone: Its target is unknown.

Method: immunoSEQ multiplex PCR; TCRdb's copy keeps in-frame clones and lacks some. This table has approximately 24,000 clones, 81% appearing once. In the ViraFEST assay, antigen-specific CD4+ clonotypes were identified by expansion after peptide-pool stimulation. Once cultured for about 9 days, the cells underwent separation to obtain CD4+ T cells. Each participant received a vaccine that was either BNT162b2 or mRNA-1273, given as two doses. None of these healthy vaccinees had been infected with SARS-CoV-2 before vaccination. A few million PBMC were seeded per well and grown in the presence of roughly 9.3 IU/ml IL-2 and about 10 ug/ml peptides. Each culture had half its medium swapped for IL-2 medium on days 3 and 7.

This chain joins TRBV5-1 and TRBJ2-3; 9 bases are shared with TRBD1. Specimen: CD4+ T cells from PBMCs cultured with SARS-CoV-2 spike peptides, collected after COVID-19 vaccination. This sequence was found in a human donor who received a COVID-19 vaccine. Some clones in this sample may be carry-over from other donors' samples. CDR3 DNA sequence: TGCGCCAGCAGCTTGGGGGACAGGGGCACAGATACGCAGTATTTT. Protein product: CASSLGDRGTDTQYF.